This TCR beta chain was identified in a study of blood T cell repertoires in COVID-19. Germline trimming cut 2 bases from V and 3 bases from J; bases unmatched to any gene: 3. The CDR3 runs to 15 residues. Per germline, CDR1 SGHRS and CDR2 YFSETQ. Per the authors' pipeline: Counts of nucleated cells, estimated from reference gene primer amplification, were obtained. Assay used: immunoSEQ multiplex PCR; TCRdb lists only in-frame clones, some missing. The V and J calls and clone size were taken over from that table, and D and trimming were inferred from the DNA. The table records hundreds of thousands of clones, 90% of them present only once.

The chain joins TRBV5-1 to TRBJ1-4, with 8 positions matching TRBD1. The sample taken for sequencing was peripheral blood. The sequence derives from a woman aged 40 to 55 with COVID-19, enrolled during active disease. The CDR3 DNA sequence: TGCGCCAGCAGCTTCTGGACAGGGCCTAATGAAAAACTGTTTTTT. Translating gives CASSFWTGPNEKLFF.